This is a list of T cell receptor beta chains from one sample in a study of blood T cell repertoires in COVID-19. Produced via immunoSEQ multiplex PCR; TCRdb's table is partial and in-frame only. The repertoire holds 120,000 to 150,000 clones, 81% seen once, with 6.5% to 8.5% in the top ten. The specimen was peripheral blood. The receptors derive from a human donor with acute or convalescent COVID-19. The donor label of this sample is uncertain. The CDR3 runs from the conserved cysteine through the conserved F or W. D genes are given only for firm matches. The size field is filled for only some rows; it gives once, few, many or a size class.

v_gene	d_gene	j_gene	abundance	CDR3nt	CDR3aa
TRBV27	-	TRBJ2-3	few	TGTGCCAGCAGTTTAGTGGGGGGAATGTCAGATACGCAGTATTTT	CASSLVGGMSDTQYF
TRBV7-9	TRBD1	TRBJ1-1	once	TGTGCCACGCCAGCGGGACAGGGAGTCCTGAACACTGAAGCTTTCTTT	CATPAGQGVLNTEAFF
TRBV5-6	-	TRBJ1-2	few	TGTGCCAGCGCTGGGAGGGGCTTCTATGGCTACACCTTC	CASAGRGFYGYTF
TRBV10-3	-	TRBJ1-1	-	TGTGCCATCAGTCCCTTAGGGGGAAAGAACACTGAAGCTTTCTTT	CAISPLGGKNTEAFF
TRBV10-3	-	TRBJ1-1	-	TGTGCCACACAGGGGAACACTGAAGCTTTCTTT	CATQGNTEAFF
TRBV5-4	TRBD1	TRBJ1-6	few	TGTGCCAGCAGTACCGGGACAGGTGCTAATTCACCCCTCCACTTT	CASSTGTGANSPLHF
TRBV13	-	TRBJ2-1	-	TGTGCCAGCAGCTACAGGGTGATCGGTGAGCAGTTCTTC	CASSYRVIGEQFF
TRBV2	TRBD2	TRBJ2-7	-	TGTGCCAGCTTTGGGGAGGGATACGAGCAGTACTTC	CASFGEGYEQYF
TRBV19	-	TRBJ1-4	-	TGTGCCAGTAGTAGGAGACTCCAAAATGAAAAACTGTTTTTT	CASSRRLQNEKLFF
TRBV5-1	-	TRBJ2-1	once	TGCGCCAGCAGACCCGGACAGTACAATGAGCAGTTCTTC	CASRPGQYNEQFF
TRBV27	-	TRBJ1-1	once	TGTGCCAGCAGGGAGGGGAACACTGAAGCTTTCTTT	CASREGNTEAFF
TRBV18	-	TRBJ1-3	-	TGTGCCAGCTCAGATAATCAGGGTTCCGTCGGAAACACCATATATTTT	CASSDNQGSVGNTIYF
TRBV5-4	-	TRBJ1-2	-	TGTGCCAGCAGCTTGGAAGGGGACTATGGCTACACCTTC	CASSLEGDYGYTF